This T cell receptor (beta chain) originates from a study of shared clonotypes between healthy human individuals. When replicate PCRs were run on sorted subsets, they used 200 to 250 ng DNA, about 30,000 T cell genomes. Here immunoSEQ multiplex PCR was the method, and the copy in TCRdb shows in-frame clones only, minus some. This table has about 2 million clones, about 95% appearing once. The study, taken as a whole, reports: Among a handful of donors, about 5% of naive CD4 clonotypes were found in common. Naive subsets generally had larger estimated richness than memory subsets.

It was CD45RO-negative cells, positively selected for CCR7, that made up naive CD8 cells, with terminally differentiated effector memory CD45RA+ cells excluded. Regarding this clone: What it binds is not known.

The specimen sequenced was naive CD8+ T cells sorted from blood. The receptor was derived from a young man in good health.

The CDR3: CASSGSIAAGGSFTGELFF. The DNA for the CDR3 is TGTGCCAGCAGCGGAAGCATCGCCGCAGGGGGAAGTTTCACCGGGGAGCTGTTTTTT. This chain connects TRBV7-9 to TRBJ2-2; 7 nucleotides match TRBD1. The junction had 19 bases not matched to a gene; V was cut back by 5 bases and J by 4 bases. CDR3 length: 19 amino acids. CDR1 is SEHNR, CDR2 FQNEAQ, per germline (reference sequence). Variable domain in full (rest from reference TRBV7-9 and TRBJ2-2): DTGVSQNPRHKITKRGQNVTFRCDPISEHNRLYWYRQTLGQGPEFLTYFQNEAQLEKSRLLSDRFSAERPKGSFSTLEIQRTEQGDSAMYLCASSGSIAAGGSFTGELFFGEGSRLTVL.